This T cell receptor (beta chain) originates from a study of T cell responses to AZD1222 COVID-19 vaccine. Across the whole study: Second-dose recipients at about 4 or about 12 weeks were treated as one pooled group. Study conclusions and caveats: Recipients of AZD1222 seropositive at baseline numbered only 6 or 7. Repertoires were sampled only after the peak T cell response. Elevations in Spike-specific TCR breadth and depth followed administration of two AZD1222 doses.

V lost 4 bases and J lost 0, with 17 bases in between. Germline-derived CDR1 and CDR2 are SGHNT and YYREEE (reference sequence). The CDR3 is made up of 17 amino acids. TCRdb's copy holds only in-frame clones and misses some; the assay was immunoSEQ multiplex PCR. The sample holds about 99,000 clones, 75% to 95% seen once. With respect to this clone: Its antigen remains unidentified.

The sequencing used peripheral blood, collected on day 0 of AZD1222 vaccination. The chain employs TRBV5-4 and TRBJ2-4, with a possible D match to TRBD2 (5 bases). This clonotype was sampled from an adult in good health. CDR3 residues: CASSPEIANIAKNIQYF. CDR3 coding DNA: TGTGCCAGCAGCCCGGAGATAGCGAATATAGCCAAAAACATTCAGTACTTC.